This entry describes one T cell receptor beta chain. With V trimmed by 4 bases and J by 1 base, 1 base remained unmatched. This CDR3 is 14 amino acids long. Germline-derived CDR1 and CDR2 are SGHNT and YYREEE (reference sequence). This sample was taken from a study of blood T cell repertoires in COVID-19. Study background: Spain, Italy and the United States supplied samples that represented acute and convalescent COVID-19. T cells, B-cell-depleted T cells, or PBMCs supplied cDNA or gDNA.

Original handling: Amplification with reference gene primers provided the estimates of nucleated cell counts. Assay: immunoSEQ multiplex PCR; the TCRdb copy retains only in-frame clones and omits some. That table furnishes V, J and clone size, whereas the DNA furnished D and trimming. The table lists under 200,000 clones, 80% to 95% of them singletons. The sample was peripheral blood. The origin of this receptor is a man in his forties or fifties with acute or convalescent COVID-19. The chain recombines TRBV5-4 with TRBJ1-1; 10 bases line up with TRBD1. The CDR3 DNA sequence: TGTGCCAGCAGCGGGGACAGGGGGAACACTGAAGCTTTCTTT. Translation gives CASSGDRGNTEAFF.